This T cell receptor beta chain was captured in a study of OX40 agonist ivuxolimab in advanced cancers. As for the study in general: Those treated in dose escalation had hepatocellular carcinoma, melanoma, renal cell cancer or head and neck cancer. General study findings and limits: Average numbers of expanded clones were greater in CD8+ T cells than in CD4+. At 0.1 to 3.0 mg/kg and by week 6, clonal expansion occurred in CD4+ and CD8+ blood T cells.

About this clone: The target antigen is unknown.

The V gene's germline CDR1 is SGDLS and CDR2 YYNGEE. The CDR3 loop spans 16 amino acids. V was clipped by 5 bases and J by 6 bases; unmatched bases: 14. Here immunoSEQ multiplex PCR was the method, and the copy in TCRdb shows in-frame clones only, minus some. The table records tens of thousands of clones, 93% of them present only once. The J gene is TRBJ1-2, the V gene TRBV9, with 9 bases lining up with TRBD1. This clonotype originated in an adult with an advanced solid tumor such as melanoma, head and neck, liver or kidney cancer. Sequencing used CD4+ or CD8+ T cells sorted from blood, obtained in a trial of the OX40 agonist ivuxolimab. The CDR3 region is CASSTGQGIPYDGYTF. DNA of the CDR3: TGTGCCAGCAGTACGGGACAGGGAATCCCATACGATGGCTACACCTTC.